The rows below give T cell receptor beta chains drawn from one sample of a study of identical twins. TCRdb re-called the 5' RACE reads with MiXCR, one entry per CDR3 protein. The profile shows a few hundred thousand distinct CDR3 sequences, approximately 9.6% of them singletons. The sample was also linked to a second study, of yellow fever vaccine responses in identical twins.

The source material was PBMCs. Receptors originate from a woman under 30 in good health. Each CDR3 is given without its conserved first and last residue.

v_gene: TRBV3-1
j_gene: TRBJ2-2
CDR3aa: ASSQVALAGYLTGELF

v_gene: TRBV20-1
j_gene: TRBJ2-7
CDR3aa: SAQDYYEQY

v_gene: TRBV20-1
j_gene: TRBJ2-7
CDR3aa: SAVLGQGGDYEQY

v_gene: TRBV20-1
j_gene: TRBJ2-7
CDR3aa: SANGQRETYEQY

v_gene: TRBV4-1
j_gene: TRBJ2-2
CDR3aa: ASSQIRDRGVSSGRTGELF

v_gene: TRBV29-1
j_gene: TRBJ2-3
CDR3aa: SVEGASGSTDTQY

v_gene: TRBV27
j_gene: TRBJ2-1
CDR3aa: ASRRPDHYNEQF

v_gene: TRBV28
j_gene: TRBJ2-1
CDR3aa: ASRPRPLFYNEQF

v_gene: TRBV5-1
j_gene: TRBJ2-5
CDR3aa: ASSRGTSQETQY

v_gene: TRBV20-1
j_gene: TRBJ2-7
CDR3aa: SARAAGTGVYEQY

v_gene: TRBV5-1
j_gene: TRBJ2-2
CDR3aa: ASSFDTTGELF

v_gene: TRBV9
j_gene: TRBJ2-2
CDR3aa: ASSGQGIRAGELF

v_gene: TRBV6-2/TRBV6-3
j_gene: TRBJ2-6
CDR3aa: ASSTDRSSYSGANVLT

v_gene: TRBV12-3/TRBV12-4
j_gene: TRBJ2-1
CDR3aa: ASSSGLFNEQF

v_gene: TRBV20-1
j_gene: TRBJ2-7
CDR3aa: SARELAGGPYEQY

v_gene: TRBV6-5
j_gene: TRBJ1-1
CDR3aa: ASSYRGPDTEAF

v_gene: TRBV28
j_gene: TRBJ2-3
CDR3aa: ASSWQVRPDTQY